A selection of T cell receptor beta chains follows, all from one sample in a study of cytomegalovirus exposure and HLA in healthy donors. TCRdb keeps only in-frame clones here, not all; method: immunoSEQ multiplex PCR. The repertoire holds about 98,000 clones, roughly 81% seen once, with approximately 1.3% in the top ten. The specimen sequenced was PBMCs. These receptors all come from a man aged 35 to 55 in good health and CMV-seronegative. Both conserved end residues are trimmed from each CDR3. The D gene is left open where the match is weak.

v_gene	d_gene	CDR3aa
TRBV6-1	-	ASSDWSPGAGYT
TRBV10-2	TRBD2	ASSRTSGGWNEQF
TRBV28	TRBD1	ASTGGTGANVLT
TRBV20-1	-	SARRETQY
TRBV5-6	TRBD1	ASSLGRGPYNEQF
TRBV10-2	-	ASRTGYEQY
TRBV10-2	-	ASITSTGPEQY
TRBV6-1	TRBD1	ASTLTQGSGELF
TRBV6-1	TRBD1	ASSEPGQGRTGELF
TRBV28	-	ASSLWPRGAGANVLT
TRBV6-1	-	ASTLAGNQPQH
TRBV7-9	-	ASSPPMETHEQY
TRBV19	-	ASSMGSSGLPRAGELF
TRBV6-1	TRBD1	ASSVRGREKLF
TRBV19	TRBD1	ASTGQERLGTEAF
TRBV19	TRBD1	ASSRDRGLTEAF
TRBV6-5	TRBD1	VTGTGLYEQY
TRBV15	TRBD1	ATSRGIGTGFYEQY
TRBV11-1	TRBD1	ASSFRDPGQGETQY
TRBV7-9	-	ASSLGSVEIGLQF
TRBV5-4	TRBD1	ASSLARQGYNEQF
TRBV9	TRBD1	ASSRGGTANQPQH
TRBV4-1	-	ASSQSIPGSPNEQY
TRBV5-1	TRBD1	ASSLEDRSYNEQF
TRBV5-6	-	ASSLGGDPTDTQY
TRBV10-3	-	AISEPIQGKTEAF
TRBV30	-	AWSRSYEQY
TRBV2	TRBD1	ASSKDRVVGDTQY
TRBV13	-	ASSSPRTGVMRAF
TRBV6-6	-	ASSNGQILYGYT
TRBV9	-	ASSVRGEGSGTEAF